The entry below describes one TCR beta chain. This clone occurred once. It has no known antigen specificity. No much larger clone is present one base from it, and per-base qualities are unavailable. This record comes from a study of cytomegalovirus exposure and HLA in healthy donors (dated 2017 in TCRdb). Notes on the research overall: In an earlier analysis of fewer than 750 of the donors, 250 to 350 Gb of sequence data and approximately 120 million unique TCR beta sequences from roughly 180 million T cells were reported. A later genetic analysis took genome-wide SNP genotypes for about 55% of the 666 donors and used that subset as a discovery cohort. The study used immunosequencing to profile the T cell repertoires of about 670 subjects and linked those repertoires to cytomegalovirus serostatus. Of the roughly 430 genotyped donors, 65% to 90% fell in the genetic ancestry cluster associated with self-reported Caucasian donors. The aim of the study was to test whether cataloging public T cell receptors could identify signatures of past pathogen exposure. Besides the first cohort of some 670 subjects, a separate validation cohort made up of roughly 120 different subjects was used. Roughly 300 gigabases of sequencing data and about 92 million unique TCR sequences made up an early release that covered under 750 HLA-typed donors. Donor age, sex, ethnicity and CMV serostatus were compiled alongside the repertoire data. The number of typed donors differed by locus: roughly 629-640 for A, B, C, DRB1 and DQB1; roughly 510 for DQA1; 606 for DPA1; and some 430 for DPB1. High-throughput TCR immunosequencing, statistical association of individual TCRs with disease status, and machine learning were combined to predict cytomegalovirus infection status. Among almost 400 genotyped donors of the cohort, an average of around 240,000 unique TCR beta nucleotide sequences were sequenced per donor, around 18% of them non-productive. Several DR-DQ haplotypes were treated as single units for association and clustering because of strong linkage in the cohort. To decide whether each TCR beta V gene segment behaved as functional or pseudogenic, an earlier analysis of some 570 of the donors relied on high-throughput TCR beta sequencing. All discovery cohort repertoires had been generated on a single sequencing platform. Rather than drawing on any new phenotypic data, the later analysis identified candidate immune exposures from TCR beta sequences and the way those sequences occurred across donors. HLA typing covered class I and class II loci at four-digit resolution. To study patterns of TCR occurrence, a later analysis re-analyzed previously published TCR beta repertoires from around 700 donors and added high-resolution HLA genotyping.

What the work shows at the level of the full study, not this receptor alone: The cohort was sequenced for TCR beta chains only, and without alpha or paired-chain data the features that could be detected were limited. The earlier analysis of some 540 of the donors excluded roughly 17 rarely observed V segments, including chromosome 9 orphons, because counts were too low. When HLA alleles, especially DR and DQ, strongly co-occurred, TCR associations were difficult to assign to individual alleles. A later genetic analysis associated a missense DCLRE1C variant with V-gene and J-gene trimming of TCR beta chains, and an independent cohort replicated the association. A total of fewer than 200 TCR beta chains were listed by the study as associated with cytomegalovirus. Immune exposure information for the cohort was limited to CMV serostatus. HLA typing was unavailable for some donors at each locus, so association tests used only the typed subset. Correlated functional status among segregating V segments might be attributable to linkage disequilibrium, but an unknown experimental factor could not be ruled out. The sequencing pipeline was judged likely to have produced a cluster of highly shared sequence variants as a technical artifact. A further reported finding was that TCR beta sequences accurately predicted the HLA-A and HLA-B alleles for most subjects in the first cohort. At a false discovery rate of 0.05, a later analysis linked around 15,000 TCR beta sequences to specific HLA alleles. Most TCR sequences were seen in very few donors, while some public TCRs were found in many individuals. Roughly uniform sequencing depth across donors was assumed in presence/absence analyses, although this assumption may not hold. The 87-base-pair reads could not distinguish some IMGT-functional V segments, including TRBV6-2 and TRBV6-3, so those segments were excluded. In an earlier analysis of around 600 of the donors, most TCR beta V segments appeared in productive rearrangements about 87% or about 30% of the time, broadly matching IMGT annotations. In a later analysis, TCR association rates were found to vary across HLA loci, with the most associated TCRs seen for DRB1 alleles and the fewest for HLA-C alleles. In a later analysis, HLA-associated TCR beta chains showed more clonal expansion and lower generation probabilities than non-associated chains that were equally common. In a later analysis, most CMV-associated TCR beta chains were found to appear HLA-restricted, with HLA associations seemingly driven largely by CMV exposure. The classifier was reported to diagnose cytomegalovirus status with high specificity and sensitivity in both the original and validation cohorts. According to a later analysis, parvovirus B19, influenza, CMV and Epstein-Barr virus appeared linked to several top co-occurrence clusters. A later genetic analysis reported fewer N-insertions in productive TCRs among donors in an Asian-associated ancestry cluster than the approximately 670-donor mean. It was suggested by the authors that the approach could potentially be generalized to other disease states and immunological phenotypes. In vitro tests confirmed that three of the cytomegalovirus-associated TCR beta chains recognize cytomegalovirus antigens.

The cohort comprised around 700 healthy bone marrow donors. All cohort members were sampled while nominally healthy, although unrecorded immune exposures were likely present. The donor was CMV seropositive and was included in the group of 250 to 350 seropositive cohort members. Each donor provided a peripheral blood sample, and peripheral blood mononuclear cells were used for TCR beta sequencing. The Qiagen DNeasy Blood Extraction Kit was used to extract genomic DNA from the blood cell samples. The library was prepared using the immunoSEQ multiplex PCR assay. For the multiplex PCR, a mixture combining 60 forward primers for TCR Vbeta segments and 13 reverse primers for TCR Jbeta segments was used. A multiplex PCR assay on genomic DNA amplified the CDR3 region of rearranged TCR beta genes. The amplified TCR beta libraries were sequenced on the Illumina HiSeq System as 87-base-pair reads. Regarding the original processing steps: A later analysis counted about 82 million unique TCR beta chains across the roughly 700 repertoires, and around 12 million of these chains were shared by at least two donors. A nearest-neighbor algorithm error-corrected the raw reads and collapsed the reads into unique sequences, merging closely related sequences to remove PCR and sequencing errors. V, D and J gene segments were assigned by aligning CDR3 sequences to IMGT reference sequences. For a sequence to be retained, a match of at least six nucleotides to both a V gene segment and a J gene segment was required. Rearrangements were called productive when the CDR3 lacked stop codons and stayed in frame with V and J; all others were non-productive. CDR3 was defined by IMGT convention, running from the second conserved V-encoded cysteine to the conserved J-encoded phenylalanine. In an earlier analysis of around 600 of the donors, sequences lacking an unambiguous match to a single V gene segment were excluded. In an earlier analysis of approximately 550 of the donors, V segments were called functional above 56.7% productive rearrangements and were called segregating when the between-donor standard deviation exceeded 5%. A statistical classification framework was developed to diagnose cytomegalovirus status using the catalog of TCR beta chain sequences. In a later analysis, TCR nucleotide sequences were compared against IMGT/GENE-DB human TR gene sequences so that V and J genes could be assigned. Using the TCRdist pipeline, a later analysis assigned CDR3 sequences along with most-parsimonious VDJ recombination scenarios. In a later analysis, each TCR beta chain was defined by its CDR3 amino acid sequence together with its V-gene family, and reads without a unique V-gene family were excluded. In a later analysis, 500 to 700 highly shared, low-generation-probability nucleotide sequences were removed to address suspected cross-contamination and a sequencing artifact. A later analysis calculated a clonal expansion index for each public chain from normalized within-repertoire ranks of inferred template counts. A later analysis computed generation probabilities with a VDJ recombination model fitted to out-of-frame rearrangements, and checked the results against IGoR. In a later analysis, TCR-TCR, TCR-HLA and TCR-CMV co-occurrence was scored with hypergeometric tests, and a repertoire-size bias correction was applied to TCR pairs. In a later analysis, false discovery rates were estimated by permuting HLA or CMV assignments 20 times. A later analysis grouped co-occurring TCRs with DBSCAN, adding TCRdist sequence similarity when clustering within HLA-allele-positive subsets. Repertoires with fewer than 30,000 or more than 120,000 public chains, plus five repertoires with anomalous nucleotide sharing, were excluded from co-occurrence clustering. What TCRdb holds here is the immuneACCESS table cut down to in-frame rearrangements. Part of the clones is not present; checked against another copy, under half of the missing clones reflect an unresolved V gene, and the others are unexplained. The V and J calls and the clone size are those of that table, but D and trimming were determined from the DNA. Present in this sample are approximately 160,000 clones, roughly 86% of which were seen just once. The ten largest account for roughly 5.2% of the sample.

The CDR3 has 15 amino acids, counting the end cysteine and phenylalanine. CDR3 DNA only is kept here, 45 bases in frame from base 1. Trimming leaves V shorter by 2 bases and J shorter by 5 bases, with the junction holding 6 bases beyond the gene matches. The CDR1 and CDR2 encoded by the germline V gene are ENHRY and SYGVKD. The rearrangement combines TRBV10-3 with TRBJ1-1; TRBD1 lines up with 9 middle nucleotides. Sequencing was performed on PBMCs. The receptor was isolated from a girl aged 5-17 years in good health and CMV-seropositive. The CDR3 reads CAISENDRGGTEAFF. The sequence in DNA is TGTGCCATCAGTGAGAATGACAGGGGGGGAACTGAAGCTTTCTTT.